A selection of T cell receptor beta chains follows, all from one sample in a study of control samples from healthy donors and cancer patients. Only in-frame clones appear in the TCRdb table, and some are missing; sequencing was by immunoSEQ multiplex PCR. Here the sample spans about 150,000 clones, just over 85% being singletons. Sequencing input: blood. The receptors originated from a man aged 18 to 29 in good health. Each CDR3 is given with its conserved first and last residue. Fields, in order: V gene, clone size, J gene, D gene, CDR3 DNA, CDR3 protein. D genes are given only for firm matches. Clone size is given for some rows only: seen once, a few or many times, or a class if the clone is expanded.

v_call: TRBV3-1/TRBV3-2; clone_size: once; j_call: TRBJ1-5; d_call: TRBD1; cdr3_nt: TGTGCCAGCAGCCCGGGAGACAGGGTTCAGCCCCAGCATTTT; cdr3_aa: CASSPGDRVQPQHF
v_call: TRBV7-9; clone_size: -; j_call: TRBJ1-5; d_call: -; cdr3_nt: TGTGCCAGCAGCTTAGCCCACCTGGAGCCCCAGCATTTT; cdr3_aa: CASSLAHLEPQHF
v_call: TRBV7-9; clone_size: -; j_call: TRBJ2-2; d_call: TRBD2; cdr3_nt: TGTGCCAGCAGCTCAGCGGGACCGAACACCGGGGAGCTGTTTTTT; cdr3_aa: CASSSAGPNTGELFF
v_call: TRBV11-2; clone_size: -; j_call: TRBJ1-1; d_call: -; cdr3_nt: TGTGCCAGCAGCTTATCAGTAGGGGTCACTGAAGCTTTCTTT; cdr3_aa: CASSLSVGVTEAFF
v_call: TRBV5-4; clone_size: -; j_call: TRBJ1-1; d_call: -; cdr3_nt: TGTGCCAGCAGCTTGCGGGGGAACACTGAAGCTTTCTTT; cdr3_aa: CASSLRGNTEAFF
v_call: TRBV3-1/TRBV3-2; clone_size: -; j_call: TRBJ1-1; d_call: -; cdr3_nt: TGTGCCAGCAGCCTCAAAGGGGGACGGAACACTGAAGCTTTCTTT; cdr3_aa: CASSLKGGRNTEAFF
v_call: TRBV15; clone_size: few; j_call: TRBJ1-5; d_call: -; cdr3_nt: TGTGCCACCAGCAGTCAGCCAGGGATGTCCAATCAGCCCCAGCATTTT; cdr3_aa: CATSSQPGMSNQPQHF
v_call: TRBV7-2; clone_size: -; j_call: TRBJ1-2; d_call: -; cdr3_nt: TGTGCCAGCAGCTTGGGAGCTAACTATGGCTACACCTTC; cdr3_aa: CASSLGANYGYTF
v_call: TRBV28; clone_size: -; j_call: TRBJ2-3; d_call: TRBD2; cdr3_nt: TGTGCCAGCAGTGGGGGACTAGTCACAGATACGCAGTATTTT; cdr3_aa: CASSGGLVTDTQYF
v_call: TRBV6-5; clone_size: -; j_call: TRBJ1-3; d_call: -; cdr3_nt: TGTGCCAGCAGTTACTCGAAGAGCTCTGGAAACATCATATATTTT; cdr3_aa: CASSYSKSSGNIIYF
v_call: TRBV28; clone_size: -; j_call: TRBJ2-5; d_call: TRBD2; cdr3_nt: TGTGCCAGCAGTACCGGGACTAGCGGGTCGGAGACCCAGTACTTC; cdr3_aa: CASSTGTSGSETQYF
v_call: TRBV4-1; clone_size: few; j_call: TRBJ2-7; d_call: TRBD1; cdr3_nt: TGCGCCAGCAGCCAAACACCGGGACAGGGGAAATACGAGCAGTACTTC; cdr3_aa: CASSQTPGQGKYEQYF
v_call: TRBV2; clone_size: -; j_call: TRBJ1-4; d_call: -; cdr3_nt: TGTGCCAGCAGGGTTTGGGGTGAAAAACTGTTTTTT; cdr3_aa: CASRVWGEKLFF
v_call: TRBV5-8; clone_size: -; j_call: TRBJ2-4; d_call: TRBD1; cdr3_nt: TGTGCCAGCAGCTCGACCGGGACAGGGTCTAACATTCAGTACTTC; cdr3_aa: CASSSTGTGSNIQYF
v_call: TRBV5-1; clone_size: -; j_call: TRBJ1-6; d_call: -; cdr3_nt: TGCGCCAGCAGAGACGGGTCGATTTCACCCCTCCACTTT; cdr3_aa: CASRDGSISPLHF
v_call: TRBV6-4; clone_size: -; j_call: TRBJ2-3; d_call: TRBD2; cdr3_nt: TGTGCCAGCAGTACTAGCGGGGGGGCGTCGCAGTATTTT; cdr3_aa: CASSTSGGASQYF
v_call: TRBV20-1; clone_size: -; j_call: TRBJ1-6; d_call: -; cdr3_nt: TGCAGTGCTAGTAAATGGGGTGGTAATTCACCCCTCCACTTT; cdr3_aa: CSASKWGGNSPLHF
v_call: TRBV5-1; clone_size: -; j_call: TRBJ2-3; d_call: -; cdr3_nt: TGCGCCAGCAGCTTGCCGGCAGGGGGCACAGATACGCAGTATTTT; cdr3_aa: CASSLPAGGTDTQYF
v_call: TRBV28; clone_size: -; j_call: TRBJ2-6; d_call: TRBD1; cdr3_nt: TGTGCCAGCAGTTTTCCCTGGGGTAGGACAGGGGGCATTGGGGCCAACGTCCTGACTTTC; cdr3_aa: CASSFPWGRTGGIGANVLTF
v_call: TRBV20-1; clone_size: -; j_call: TRBJ2-2; d_call: -; cdr3_nt: TGCAGTGCTAGTCTCAGGGTCCCCACCGGGGAGCTGTTTTTT; cdr3_aa: CSASLRVPTGELFF
v_call: TRBV28; clone_size: -; j_call: TRBJ1-3; d_call: TRBD1; cdr3_nt: TGTGCCAGCGGGGACAGGCCTTTCTCTGGAAACACCATATATTTT; cdr3_aa: CASGDRPFSGNTIYF
v_call: TRBV9; clone_size: -; j_call: TRBJ2-1; d_call: -; cdr3_nt: TGTGCCAGCAGCGTAGATCCAGCGCAGAATGAGCAGTTCTTC; cdr3_aa: CASSVDPAQNEQFF
v_call: TRBV9; clone_size: once; j_call: TRBJ2-7; d_call: TRBD1; cdr3_nt: TGTGCCAGCAGCCCGGACAGGGGGCACTTCGAGCAGTACTTC; cdr3_aa: CASSPDRGHFEQYF
v_call: TRBV7-3; clone_size: -; j_call: TRBJ1-6; d_call: -; cdr3_nt: TGTGCCAGCAGCTTAGGGCCAGGGCGTGGGTCACCCCTCCACTTT; cdr3_aa: CASSLGPGRGSPLHF
v_call: TRBV11-2; clone_size: once; j_call: TRBJ2-7; d_call: TRBD1; cdr3_nt: TGTGCCAGCAGCTCCAGGGACAGGGGGCAGTACGAGCAGTACTTC; cdr3_aa: CASSSRDRGQYEQYF
v_call: TRBV5-4; clone_size: -; j_call: TRBJ1-1; d_call: -; cdr3_nt: TGTGCCAGCAGCCCAACCTTAACCGGGGCGAACACTGAAGCTTTCTTT; cdr3_aa: CASSPTLTGANTEAFF
v_call: TRBV19; clone_size: -; j_call: TRBJ2-1; d_call: -; cdr3_nt: TGTGCCAGTAGTAGGCTGGGCTACAATGAGCAGTTCTTC; cdr3_aa: CASSRLGYNEQFF
v_call: TRBV19; clone_size: -; j_call: TRBJ2-3; d_call: -; cdr3_nt: TGTGCCAGTAGTACTCCGCGTAAGTGGGGGAGCCCTAGCACAGATACGCAGTATTTT; cdr3_aa: CASSTPRKWGSPSTDTQYF
v_call: TRBV15; clone_size: -; j_call: TRBJ1-2; d_call: TRBD1; cdr3_nt: TGTGCCACCAGCAGAAGACAGGGGGTCGGTGATGGCTACACCTTC; cdr3_aa: CATSRRQGVGDGYTF
v_call: TRBV5-8; clone_size: -; j_call: TRBJ2-2; d_call: -; cdr3_nt: TGTGCCAGCAGCTTAGTCCTCGGGAACACCGGGGAGCTGTTTTTT; cdr3_aa: CASSLVLGNTGELFF
v_call: TRBV27; clone_size: -; j_call: TRBJ2-3; d_call: TRBD2; cdr3_nt: TGTGCCAGCAGTTTATGGGCGGGGGGTCTCACAGATACGCAGTATTTT; cdr3_aa: CASSLWAGGLTDTQYF
v_call: TRBV2; clone_size: -; j_call: TRBJ2-1; d_call: TRBD1; cdr3_nt: TGTGCCAGCACGCGGGACAGGGATACTCATGAGCAGTTCTTC; cdr3_aa: CASTRDRDTHEQFF
v_call: TRBV7-9; clone_size: -; j_call: TRBJ2-1; d_call: -; cdr3_nt: TGTGCCAGCAGCCTAACAGGGATTACTTACAATGAGCAGTTCTTC; cdr3_aa: CASSLTGITYNEQFF
v_call: TRBV4-3; clone_size: -; j_call: TRBJ1-6; d_call: TRBD1; cdr3_nt: TGCGCCAGCAGCCTCCGGGACAGGGGAAATTCACCCCTCCACTTT; cdr3_aa: CASSLRDRGNSPLHF
v_call: TRBV5-1; clone_size: -; j_call: TRBJ1-1; d_call: TRBD1; cdr3_nt: TGCGCCAGCACCAGGACAGGGCGATTGAACACTGAAGCTTTCTTT; cdr3_aa: CASTRTGRLNTEAFF
v_call: TRBV28; clone_size: -; j_call: TRBJ2-7; d_call: -; cdr3_nt: TGTGCCAGCAGTTTAGACCCAAGGTCCTACGAGCAGTACTTC; cdr3_aa: CASSLDPRSYEQYF
v_call: TRBV6-2/TRBV6-3; clone_size: -; j_call: TRBJ2-5; d_call: -; cdr3_nt: TGTGCCAGCAGCTCCCGAACACCCCCGACAACCCAGTACTTC; cdr3_aa: CASSSRTPPTTQYF
v_call: TRBV18; clone_size: -; j_call: TRBJ2-2; d_call: -; cdr3_nt: TGTGCCAGCTCACCACCAAATTGGGTAGTCACCGGGGAGCTGTTTTTT; cdr3_aa: CASSPPNWVVTGELFF
v_call: TRBV19; clone_size: -; j_call: TRBJ1-3; d_call: -; cdr3_nt: TGTGCCAGTAGTATACTGGCTGGAAACACCATATATTTT; cdr3_aa: CASSILAGNTIYF
v_call: TRBV10-3; clone_size: -; j_call: TRBJ2-2; d_call: -; cdr3_nt: TGTGCCATCAGAGAGAAATCGAACACCGGGGAGCTGTTTTTT; cdr3_aa: CAIREKSNTGELFF
v_call: TRBV18; clone_size: once; j_call: TRBJ1-6; d_call: -; cdr3_nt: TGTGCCAGCTCACGGGCAGCTTCCTATAATTCACCCCTCCACTTT; cdr3_aa: CASSRAASYNSPLHF